Following are 2 T cell receptor beta chains from one sample sequenced in a study of cytomegalovirus exposure and HLA in healthy donors (dated by TCRdb to 2017 to 2019). The library relied on the immunoSEQ multiplex PCR assay. For the multiplex PCR, a mixture combining 60 forward primers for TCR Vbeta segments and 13 reverse primers for TCR Jbeta segments was used. TCRdb carries this immuneACCESS record with in-frame sequences only. Its versions omit some clonotypes, under half of them owing to an unresolved V gene in the studies checked, with the rest unexplained. This sample's table lists about 60,000 clones. The ten largest clones take up 15% of the sample. Material: PBMCs. The receptors originated from a boy aged 5 to 17 in good health and CMV-seronegative.

The J gene is TRBJ2-7, the V gene TRBV18, with D perhaps TRBD2 (5 bases). V gave up 1 base and J gave up 6 bases, with 22 bases separating them. The CDR3 is made up of 17 amino acids. The germline CDR1 and CDR2 sequences are KGHSH and LQKENI. The CDR3 loop is CASSPQEGIISGGEQYF. CDR3 DNA sequence: TGTGCCAGCTCACCACAAGAGGGTATCATCTCGGGTGGCGAGCAGTACTTC.

V and J are TRBV30 and TRBJ1-2; a possible D gene is TRBD1 (5 bases). In germline, CDR1 is GTSNPN, CDR2 SVGIG (reference sequence). The ends were cut back, 3 bases at V and 6 bases at J, with 17 bases in the middle. The length of the CDR3 is 14 residues. CDR3 sequence reads: CAWSPFVGDDGYTF. The CDR3 nucleotides are TGTGCCTGGAGCCCGTTTGTAGGGGATGATGGCTACACCTTC.